This T cell receptor beta chain came from a study of T-cell reconstitution after alpha-beta-depleted transplantation in children. This clonotype occurred many times. The CDR3 extends over 14 amino acids. Between the trimmed V and J ends, which lost 3 bases and 5 bases, there was a span of 16 bases. CDR1 and CDR2 from the germline V gene are DFQATT and SNEGSKA (reference sequence). TCRbeta library preparation incorporated unique molecular identifiers. TCRdb redid the calling of the PCR reads with MiXCR, one entry per CDR3 protein. The sample gives about 200,000 distinct CDR3 sequences, more than 12% of which show up once; under 15% is in the top ten.

This receptor was identified in a human donor who donated a stem cell graft to a child with acute lymphoblastic leukemia. The source material was PBMCs from the stem cell graft donor, sampled from the stem cell graft. The rearrangement uses TRBV20-1 and TRBJ2-5, with D possibly TRBD2 on 5 matching bases. Written as DNA, the CDR3 is TGCAGTGCTAGGAGGTCGGGATCCGGGGAGACCCAGTACTTC. Translated, it gives CSARRSGSGETQYF.